This TCR beta chain comes out of a study of blood T cell repertoires in COVID-19. Study context: COVID-19 samples collected from the United States, Italy and Spain covered acute and convalescent phases. From T cells, B-cell-depleted T cells, or PBMCs came the material, which was cDNA or gDNA.

This clone was picked up one time. The CDR3 contains 13 residues. V was pared by 9 bases and J by 3 bases, with 6 bases of the junction left unmatched. Germline V gene data show CDR1 as LNHDA and CDR2 as SQIVND (reference sequence). In the original workflow: Reference gene primer amplification in the assay estimated nucleated cell counts. Sequencing used immunoSEQ multiplex PCR; TCRdb keeps in-frame clones, though not all of them. That table is the source of V, J and clone size, and D and trimming were worked out from the DNA. The repertoire holds more than 150,000 clones, with roughly nine tenths as singletons.

V is TRBV19 and J is TRBJ1-1, with 8 bases identical to TRBD1. The sequenced sample was peripheral blood. The clonotype comes from a man between 60 and 75 years old with acute or convalescent COVID-19. In DNA, the CDR3 is TGTGCCAGCTCGGGACAGGCGGACACTGAAGCTTTCTTT. Its translation: CASSGQADTEAFF.